The 30 T cell receptor beta chains reported below all come from one sample, sequenced in a study of blood T cell repertoires in COVID-19. Profiled with immunoSEQ multiplex PCR; TCRdb holds only in-frame clones, not every one. The table records roughly 190,000 clones, roughly 84% of them present only once. The sequenced sample consisted of peripheral blood. The source of these receptors is a woman aged 70 to 79 with COVID-19, enrolled during active disease.

The V call is TRBV7-2, the J call TRBJ1-1; D not resolved. V lost 5 bases and J 5 bases, leaving 18 bases between the germline ends. CDR1 is SGHTA, CDR2 FQGNSA, per germline. There are 15 residues in the CDR3. CDR3 DNA sequence: TGTGCCAGCAGCCTACCGGGATTGACGGGAACTGAAGCTTTCTTT. Residues: CASSLPGLTGTEAFF. Looking up the rest from reference TRBV7-2 and TRBJ1-1 gives the full variable domain: GAGVSQSPSNKVTEKGKDVELRCDPISGHTALYWYRQSLGQGLEFLIYFQGNSAPDKSGLPSDRFSAERTGGSVSTLTIQRTQQEDSAVYLCASSLPGLTGTEAFFGQGTRLTVV.

The V and J genes are TRBV11-2 and TRBJ2-2; D is ambiguous. Trimming left V 3 bases short and J 1 base short, with 3 bases between. The CDR3 is 13 amino acids. Germline V gene lookup returns CDR1 SGHAT and CDR2 FQNNGV. DNA for the CDR3: TGTGCCAGCAGCTTTAAGAACACCGGGGAGCTGTTTTTT. Encoded protein: CASSFKNTGELFF.

This clone was detected only once. DNA of the CDR3: TGTGCCAGCAGTTCCTCCCGTACTAGCGGGGACTACGAGCAGTACTTC. It encodes CASSSSRTSGDYEQYF. V is TRBV28 and J is TRBJ2-7; 10 nucleotides match TRBD2. This CDR3 spans 16 amino acids. The trim removed 4 bases at V and 3 bases at J, leaving 9 bases unmatched. Germline V lookup: CDR1 MDHEN, CDR2 SYDVKM.

The gene calls are TRBV19 and TRBJ1-2; no definite D call. V lost 1 base and J lost 4, with 7 bases in between. The CDR3 has 13 residues. Germline V gives CDR1 LNHDA, CDR2 SQIVND (reference sequence). CDR3 DNA: TGTGCCAGTAGTATAGCGGCGGGCTATGGCTACACCTTC. This codes for CASSIAAGYGYTF.

This clone appeared a few times. V and J are TRBV5-4 and TRBJ1-5, with D possibly matching TRBD1 (5 bases). The V gene lost 0 bases and the J gene lost 7 bases, with 8 bases spanning the gap. Germline CDR1 SGHNT, CDR2 YYREEE (reference sequence). The CDR3 is 13 amino acids. The CDR3 region is CASSLGREQPQHF. CDR3 bases: TGTGCCAGCAGCTTGGGCAGGGAACAGCCCCAGCATTTT.

This clone was picked up a small number of times. The chain has TRBV11-2 and TRBJ1-1; no definite D call. Trimming shortened V by 1 base and J by 10 bases, and 10 bases separated the two germline ends. The CDR3 has 12 residues. CDR1 and CDR2 (germline): SGHAT, FQNNGV. Written as DNA, the CDR3 is TGTGCCAGCAGCTTAGTAGCGGGAGGAGCTTTCTTT. Its protein is CASSLVAGGAFF. Looking up the rest from reference TRBV11-2 and TRBJ1-1 gives the full variable domain: EAGVAQSPRYKIIEKRQSVAFWCNPISGHATLYWYQQILGQGPKLLIQFQNNGVVDDSQLPKDRFSAERLKGVDSTLKIQPAKLEDSAVYLCASSLVAGGAFFGQGTRLTVV.

The chain is built from TRBV10-2 and TRBJ1-2, with a tentative D call TRBD1 (5 bases). The CDR3 is 14 residues long. Germline values: CDR1 WSHSY, CDR2 SAAADI. Trimming left V 3 bases short and J 2 bases short, with 10 bases between. Written as DNA, the CDR3 is TGCGCCAGCAGTGAATCCCGGGGGAACTATGGCTACACCTTC. Its protein is CASSESRGNYGYTF.

This clone occurred once. V gene TRBV3-1 (or the pseudogene TRBV3-2) combines with J gene TRBJ2-5; no clear D gene. From germline, CDR1 is LGHDT and CDR2 YNNKEL (reference sequence). The V end lost 0 bases, the J end lost 9 bases, and 5 bases lay between the germline ends. The CDR3 runs 11 residues. In DNA form, the CDR3 reads TGTGCCAGCAGCCAAGATTATCCCCAGTACTTC. It translates to CASSQDYPQYF.

This clone was detected only once. Compared with germline, one end of the junction differs, possibly owing to a read error. This CDR3 reads CESAGDTEAFF. CDR3 sequence (DNA): TGCGAAAGTGCCGGGGACACTGAAGCTTTCTTT. The gene calls are TRBV18 and TRBJ1-1, with unresolved D. CDR1 is KGHSH and CDR2 is LQKENI in the germline V gene. The CDR3 extends over 11 amino acids. The whole variable domain, filled in from reference TRBV18 and TRBJ1-1, reads NAGVMQNPRHLVRRRGQEARLRCSPMKGHSHVYWYRQLPEEGLKFMVYLQKENIIDESGMPKERFSAEFPKEGPSILRIQQVVRGDSAAYFCESAGDTEAFFGQGTRLTVV.

The chain has TRBV30 and TRBJ1-2, with TRBD1 matching over 8 bases. This CDR3 contains 13 residues. Germline CDR1 and CDR2: GTSNPN and SVGIG (reference sequence). V shed 4 bases and J 8 bases; nucleotides not matched to a gene: 9. CDR3 sequence: CAWMGQALGGYTF. In nucleotides, the CDR3 is TGTGCCTGGATGGGACAGGCCTTGGGGGGCTACACCTTC.

This rearrangement joins TRBV20-1 to TRBJ1-1; the D is unclear. V dropped 0 bases and J dropped 12 bases, with 11 bases sitting between them. Germline V gene sequence: CDR1 DFQATT, CDR2 SNEGSKA (reference sequence). The CDR3 sequence is 11 residues long. The CDR3 loop is CSARDQVGPFF. The CDR3 nucleotides are TGCAGTGCTAGAGATCAGGTTGGGCCTTTCTTT.

The chain uses TRBV5-1 and TRBJ2-5; 8 nucleotides agree with TRBD1. The CDR3 loop spans 15 amino acids. J gave up 1 base and V 6 bases, and 8 bases lay outside the gene matches. Per germline, CDR1 SGHRS and CDR2 YFSETQ. The CDR3 DNA reads TGCGCCAGCACCAGGGACAGGCCGGTCCAAGAGACCCAGTACTTC. It translates to CASTRDRPVQETQYF.

The chain employs TRBV7-2 and TRBJ2-3; perhaps TRBD2 as D (5 bases). The CDR3 is made up of 14 amino acids. The germline V and J ends were trimmed by 0 bases and 8 bases, with 12 bases remaining between them. CDR1 SGHTA and CDR2 FQGNSA come from the germline V gene. DNA for the CDR3: TGTGCCAGCAGCTTAGCGCAACTAGTCCCTACGCAGTATTTT. Amino acids: CASSLAQLVPTQYF.

The J gene is TRBJ2-3, the V gene TRBV7-3, with D unresolved. The CDR3 sequence is 14 residues long. Germline lookup yields CDR1 SGHTA and CDR2 FQGTGA. The germline V and J ends were trimmed by 3 bases and 2 bases, with 9 bases remaining between them. As DNA, the CDR3 is TGTGCCAGCAGCTTGGGCAGTGTCACAGATACGCAGTATTTT. Amino acids: CASSLGSVTDTQYF.

J is TRBJ2-1 and V is TRBV11-2, with 7 bases identical to TRBD2. Trimming cost V 7 bases and J 4 bases; bases outside gene matches: 7. The CDR3 covers 14 residues. Looked up from germline, CDR1 is SGHAT and CDR2 is FQNNGV. The CDR3 reads CASNPGLLYNEQFF. CDR3 coding DNA: TGTGCCAGCAATCCGGGACTACTGTACAATGAGCAGTTCTTC.

V gene TRBV18 combines with J gene TRBJ2-5; 7 bases line up with TRBD1. CDR3 length: 13 amino acids. The germline CDR1 and CDR2 sequences are KGHSH and LQKENI. The V segment lost 2 bases and the J segment 3 bases; nucleotides outside the gene matches: 0. In DNA, the CDR3 is TGTGCCAGCTCACCAGGGACAGAAGAGACCCAGTACTTC. It translates to CASSPGTEETQYF. Filled out from reference TRBV18 and TRBJ2-5, the complete variable domain reads NAGVMQNPRHLVRRRGQEARLRCSPMKGHSHVYWYRQLPEEGLKFMVYLQKENIIDESGMPKERFSAEFPKEGPSILRIQQVVRGDSAAYFCASSPGTEETQYFGPGTRLLVL.

This chain joins TRBV28 and TRBJ2-7; 7 positions agree with TRBD1. Per germline, CDR1 MDHEN and CDR2 SYDVKM. V dropped 6 bases and J dropped 6; count of bases not matched to a gene: 8. The CDR3 is made up of 13 amino acids. The CDR3 bases are TGTGCCAGCAGACTTACAGGGGCAGGCGAGCAGTACGTC. It is translated as CASRLTGAGEQYV.

The V call is TRBV15, the J call TRBJ2-5; TRBD2 agrees at 9 bases. CDR3 size: 15 residues. Germline CDR1 reads LNHNV; CDR2 reads YYDKDF (reference sequence). The junction had 7 bases not matched to a gene; V was cut back by 4 bases and J by 4 bases. The CDR3 is CATSIYRAGGETQYF. In DNA, the CDR3 is TGTGCCACCAGCATATATCGAGCGGGGGGAGAGACCCAGTACTTC.

The CDR3 sequence: CASSLAPGLGYGYTF. The DNA of the CDR3 is TGTGCCAGCAGCTTAGCCCCCGGGTTGGGCTATGGCTACACCTTC. The V call is TRBV7-2, the J call TRBJ1-2; no clear D gene. This CDR3 contains 15 residues. Germline lookup yields CDR1 SGHTA and CDR2 FQGNSA. The V end was cut by 0 bases, the J end by 4 bases, with 12 bases between.

V usage is TRBV19 and J usage is TRBJ2-2; a weak D match, TRBD1 (6 bases). Trimming took off 2 bases at V and 4 bases at J, with 8 bases between the two ends. CDR1 and CDR2 (germline): LNHDA, SQIVND (reference sequence). CDR3 length equals 14 residues. The DNA for the CDR3 is TGTGCCAGTAGTATATCAGGGGCCACCGGGGAGCTGTTTTTT. As protein: CASSISGATGELFF.

V is TRBV5-4 and J is TRBJ1-2, with D possibly TRBD1 on 6 matching bases. Looked up from germline, CDR1 is SGHNT and CDR2 is YYREEE (reference sequence). V shed 3 bases and J shed 4 bases, with 10 bases lying between them. The CDR3 consists of 13 residues. The CDR3 loop reads CASSSGVGYGYTF. CDR3 in DNA: TGTGCCAGCAGCTCAGGGGTGGGCTATGGCTACACCTTC.

The chain joins TRBV4-2 to TRBJ2-5; TRBD1 agrees at 7 bases. J gave up 3 bases and V 1 base, and 2 bases lay outside the gene matches. CDR1 and CDR2 (germline): LGHNA, YNFKEQ. The CDR3 consists of 14 residues. The CDR3: CASSQGTGEETQYF. DNA of the CDR3: TGTGCCAGCAGCCAAGGCACAGGGGAAGAGACCCAGTACTTC.

J is TRBJ1-2 and V is TRBV5-4, with 8 bases fitting TRBD1. This CDR3 spans 13 amino acids. Germline values: CDR1 SGHNT, CDR2 YYREEE (reference sequence). Losses at the gene ends were 0 bases for V and 8 bases for J; bases not matched to a gene: 3. This chain's CDR3 is CASSLVAGGGYTF. The CDR3, as DNA: TGTGCCAGCAGCTTGGTTGCAGGGGGCGGCTACACCTTC.

This clone was counted a single time. This sequence joins TRBV30 and TRBJ1-2, with a tentative D call TRBD1 (5 bases). The V and J ends lost 4 bases and 8 bases respectively, with 20 bases between them. The CDR3 runs to 14 residues. Germline CDR1 reads GTSNPN; CDR2 reads SVGIG (reference sequence). The CDR3 DNA sequence: TGTGCCTGGACTTCTCCCGGGGGGAGGGTAGGCTACACCTTC. Protein: CAWTSPGGRVGYTF.

This sequence joins TRBV28 and TRBJ1-5; TRBD1 is a possible D gene (6 bases). The V gene's germline CDR1 is MDHEN and CDR2 SYDVKM. The CDR3 is 15 residues long. V was trimmed by 5 bases and J by 3 bases, leaving 14 bases between them. The CDR3 nucleotides read TGTGCCAGCAGTCCCGGGACACTATTCAATCAGCCCCAGCATTTT. Translated, it gives CASSPGTLFNQPQHF.

This clone was detected a few times. Other nucleotide sequences in the sample specify the same CDR3. The chain has TRBV5-1 and TRBJ2-1; 10 nucleotides line up with TRBD1. Germline CDR1 SGHRS, CDR2 YFSETQ. This CDR3 has 15 amino acids. The junction had 3 bases not matched to a gene; V was cut back by 3 bases and J by 3 bases. The CDR3 sequence is CASSSGTGVYNEQFF. The DNA for the CDR3 is TGCGCCAGCAGCTCAGGGACAGGGGTCTACAATGAGCAGTTCTTC.

This chain joins TRBV27 and TRBJ2-3; 7 bases map to TRBD1. This CDR3 region has 15 residues. Germline V gene sequence: CDR1 MNHEY, CDR2 SMNVEV (reference sequence). The V gene end was trimmed by 4 bases and the J gene end by 9 bases; junction bases not matched to a gene: 13. CDR3 sequence: CASSSGQPTKWTQYF. Written as DNA, the CDR3 is TGTGCCAGCAGTTCGGGACAGCCCACAAAGTGGACGCAGTATTTT.

This clone was recorded only once. This chain joins TRBV5-1 and TRBJ2-1; 11 bases fit TRBD2. Germline V gene data show CDR1 as SGHRS and CDR2 as YFSETQ. Unmatched junction bases numbered 20, after V lost 10 bases and J lost 2 bases. This CDR3 is built from 19 residues. CDR3 in DNA: TGCGCCTCACGAGCGGGACTAGCGGATGGACTTGATACCTACAATGAGCAGTTCTTC. As protein: CASRAGLADGLDTYNEQFF.

The V call is TRBV9, the J call TRBJ2-3; 10 bases are a match to TRBD2. Germline values: CDR1 SGDLS, CDR2 YYNGEE. The junction had 7 bases not matched to a gene; V was cut back by 0 bases and J by 6 bases. CDR3 size: 16 residues. CDR3 in amino acids: CASSVGTGTSADTQYF. CDR3 DNA sequence: TGTGCCAGCAGCGTAGGCACCGGGACTAGCGCCGATACGCAGTATTTT.

The chain recombines TRBV19 with TRBJ1-2, with 10 bases aligning to TRBD1. This CDR3 has 17 amino acids. With V trimmed by 4 bases and J by 3 bases, 11 bases remained unmatched. Germline V gene sequence: CDR1 LNHDA, CDR2 SQIVND (reference sequence). In DNA form, the CDR3 reads TGTGCCAGTAGTAGAGCCGGGACAGGGGTCGGCGACTATGGCTACACCTTC. It specifies CASSRAGTGVGDYGYTF.